This T cell receptor (beta chain) originates from a study of blood T cell repertoires in COVID-19. Study at large: Samples representing acute and convalescent COVID-19 were sourced from the United States, Italy and Spain.

J gave up 0 bases and V 5 bases, and 4 bases lay outside the gene matches. There are 15 residues in the CDR3. Germline V CDR1 and CDR2: SEHNR, FQNEAQ (reference sequence). TCRdb's copy holds only in-frame clones and misses some; the assay was immunoSEQ multiplex PCR. The repertoire has tens of thousands of clones, 85% to 90% of them found once; the top ten carry 3% to 5%. Sequencing was performed on peripheral blood. This TCR was sampled from a man between 65 and 79 years old with active COVID-19. The gene calls are TRBV7-9 and TRBJ2-1, with 7 bases aligning to TRBD1. CDR3 amino acids: CASSPRGSSYNEQFF. CDR3 nucleotides: TGTGCCAGCAGCCCCAGGGGGAGCTCCTACAATGAGCAGTTCTTC.